This entry concerns a single T cell receptor (beta chain). Antigen unknown. Genomic DNA templated the TCR beta VDJ and CDR3 profiling. Each CDR3 protein gets one entry after TCRdb re-called the reads with MiXCR. The data show about 240,000 distinct CDR3 sequences, with approximately 50% seen just once and 7.8% held by the top ten. The data derive from a study of CD8+CD57+ T cells in acquired aplastic anemia. General study points: Patients and controls were found to share 25 to 35 CD8+ CDR3 sequences. Statistical testing detected no significant gap in CD8+ Simpson's diversity between patients and controls.

The CDR3 runs to 15 residues. Germline CDR1 reads KGHDR; CDR2 reads SFDVKD. The J segment lost 3 bases and the V segment lost 4 bases, leaving 6 bases of the junction unmatched. Sequenced patients had shown CD8+CD57+ cell expansion by flow cytometry. The patients, all of them, had severe acquired aplastic anemia. This receptor was identified in a human donor with aplastic anemia. V and J are TRBV24-1 and TRBJ2-7; the match to TRBD1 covers 9 bases. The sequencing input was sorted CD4+, CD8+, or CD8+CD57+ T cells (not recorded which) from PBMCs. The CDR3 sequence: CATSDPTGGGYEQYF. DNA for the CDR3: TGTGCCACCAGTGACCCTACAGGGGGCGGCTACGAGCAGTACTTC.